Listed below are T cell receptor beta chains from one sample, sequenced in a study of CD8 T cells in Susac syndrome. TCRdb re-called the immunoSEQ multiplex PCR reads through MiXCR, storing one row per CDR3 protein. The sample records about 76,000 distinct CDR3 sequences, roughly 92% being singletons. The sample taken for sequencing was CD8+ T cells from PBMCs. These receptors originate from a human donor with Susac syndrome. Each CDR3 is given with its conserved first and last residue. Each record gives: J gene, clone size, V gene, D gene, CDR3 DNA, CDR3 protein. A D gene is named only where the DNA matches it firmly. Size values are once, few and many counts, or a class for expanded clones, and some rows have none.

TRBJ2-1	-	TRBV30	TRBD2	TGTGCCTGGGCAAGACTAGCGGAGACCGGTGAGCAGTTCTTC	CAWARLAETGEQFF
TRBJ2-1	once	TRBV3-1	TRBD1	TGTGCCAGCAGCCAAGGTTATAGGGACAGTGATAATGAGCAGTTCTTC	CASSQGYRDSDNEQFF
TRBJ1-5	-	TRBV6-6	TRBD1	TGTGCCAGCAGGGGGACAGGGCGCAATCAGCCCCAGCATTTT	CASRGTGRNQPQHF
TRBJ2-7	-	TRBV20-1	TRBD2	TGCAGTGCTAGACCTAGCGGGAGCCTCTACGAGCAGTACTTC	CSARPSGSLYEQYF
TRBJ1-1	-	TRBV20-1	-	TGCAGTGCTAGACAGGGGAGAGCTTTCTTT	CSARQGRAFF
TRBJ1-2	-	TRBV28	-	TGTGCCAGCAGCCCTGGGGGACAATACTATGGCTACACCTTC	CASSPGGQYYGYTF
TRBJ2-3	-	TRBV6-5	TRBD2	TGTGCCAGCAGTTGGACTAGCGGGAGGGCCCTGGAAGATACGCAGTATTTT	CASSWTSGRALEDTQYF
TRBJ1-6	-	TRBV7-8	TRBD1	TGTGCCAGCAGCTTTAGGGGGCTAGAGTCACCCCTCCACTTT	CASSFRGLESPLHF
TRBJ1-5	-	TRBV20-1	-	TGCAGTGCTAGCAAGGCGGGTAATCAGCCCCAGCATTTT	CSASKAGNQPQHF
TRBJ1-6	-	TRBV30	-	TGTGCCTGGAGTGTGGAACCCTATAATTCACCCCTCCACTTT	CAWSVEPYNSPLHF
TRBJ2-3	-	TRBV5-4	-	TGTGCCAGCAGCCCGACGCGAGCGGGACAGGATACGCAGTATTTT	CASSPTRAGQDTQYF
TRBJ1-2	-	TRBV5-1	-	TGCGCCAGCAGCTCTCAGGGTTCTAACTATGGCTACACCTTC	CASSSQGSNYGYTF
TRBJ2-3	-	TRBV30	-	TGTGCCTGGAGTGTCCAGGATACGCAGTATTTT	CAWSVQDTQYF
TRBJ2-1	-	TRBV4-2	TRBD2	TGTGCCAGCAGCTATGGACTAGCGGGAGATCCCTACAATGAGCAGTTCTTC	CASSYGLAGDPYNEQFF
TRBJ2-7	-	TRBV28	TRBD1	TGTGCCAGCACCGAAGGGGGGACAGGGTCCTACGAGCAGTACTTC	CASTEGGTGSYEQYF
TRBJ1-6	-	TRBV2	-	TGTGCCAGCAGGGGTGGGACCAGGGAGGCCTATAATTCACCCCTCCACTTT	CASRGGTREAYNSPLHF
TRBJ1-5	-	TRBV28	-	TGTGCCAGCAGTTTTCCGGGGCCCCAGCATTTT	CASSFPGPQHF
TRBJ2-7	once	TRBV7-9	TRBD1	TGTGCCAGCGTCCCTCGGGACAGACCCGCCTACGAGCAGTACTTC	CASVPRDRPAYEQYF
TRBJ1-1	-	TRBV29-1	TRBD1	TGCAGCGATCGACAGGGTGGAACTGAAGCTTTCTTT	CSDRQGGTEAFF
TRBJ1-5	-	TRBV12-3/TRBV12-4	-	TGTGCCAGCAGTTTAAGGGACACAGATCAGCCCCAGCATTTT	CASSLRDTDQPQHF
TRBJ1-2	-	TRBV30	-	TGTGCCTGGGGCGTGGTGGGGAACTATGGCTACACCTTC	CAWGVVGNYGYTF
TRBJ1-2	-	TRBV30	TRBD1	TGTGCCTGGAACACCGGGACAGACTATGGCTACACCTTC	CAWNTGTDYGYTF
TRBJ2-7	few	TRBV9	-	TGTGCCAGCAGCGTAGAACAGGGATACGAGCAGTACTTC	CASSVEQGYEQYF
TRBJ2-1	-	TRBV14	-	TGTGCCAGCAGCCAAACGAATACCTACAATGAGCAGTTCTTC	CASSQTNTYNEQFF
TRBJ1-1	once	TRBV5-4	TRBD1	TGTGCCAGCAGGTCGGGCCAGGGGGACACTGAAGCTTTCTTT	CASRSGQGDTEAFF
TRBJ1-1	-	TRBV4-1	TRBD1	TGCGCCAGCAGCGTTTCTAATCCGGGACAGGGAACTGAAGCTTTCTTT	CASSVSNPGQGTEAFF
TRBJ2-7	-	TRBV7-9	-	TGTGCCAGCGTTCATACTCTGATGGACGAGCAGTACTTC	CASVHTLMDEQYF
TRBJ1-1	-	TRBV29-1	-	TGCAGCGTTGAGCGAAGGCTGAACACTGAAGCTTTCTTT	CSVERRLNTEAFF
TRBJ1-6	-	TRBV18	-	TGTGCCAGCTCACCGGACAGACGAGCTAATTCACCCCTCCACTTT	CASSPDRRANSPLHF
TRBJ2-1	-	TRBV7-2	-	TGTGCCAGCAGCTTAGGCACTAGTCCCTACAATGAGCAGTTCTTC	CASSLGTSPYNEQFF